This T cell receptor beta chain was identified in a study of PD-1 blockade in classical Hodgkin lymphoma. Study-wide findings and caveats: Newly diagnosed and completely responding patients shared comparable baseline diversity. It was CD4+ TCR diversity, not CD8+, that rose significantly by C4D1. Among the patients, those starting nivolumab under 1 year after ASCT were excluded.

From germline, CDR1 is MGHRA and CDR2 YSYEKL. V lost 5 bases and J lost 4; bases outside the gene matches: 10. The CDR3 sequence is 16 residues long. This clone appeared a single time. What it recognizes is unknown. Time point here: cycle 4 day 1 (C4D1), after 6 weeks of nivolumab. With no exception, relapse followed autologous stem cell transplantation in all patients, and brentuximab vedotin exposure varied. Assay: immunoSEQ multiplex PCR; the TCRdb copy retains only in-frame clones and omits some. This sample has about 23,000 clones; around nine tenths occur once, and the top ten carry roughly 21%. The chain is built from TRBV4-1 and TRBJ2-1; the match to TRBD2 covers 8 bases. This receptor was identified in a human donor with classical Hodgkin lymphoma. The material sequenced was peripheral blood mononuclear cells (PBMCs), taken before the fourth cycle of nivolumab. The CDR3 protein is CASSNQLAAPYNEQFF. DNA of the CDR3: TGCGCCAGCAGCAACCAACTAGCGGCCCCTTACAATGAGCAGTTCTTC.